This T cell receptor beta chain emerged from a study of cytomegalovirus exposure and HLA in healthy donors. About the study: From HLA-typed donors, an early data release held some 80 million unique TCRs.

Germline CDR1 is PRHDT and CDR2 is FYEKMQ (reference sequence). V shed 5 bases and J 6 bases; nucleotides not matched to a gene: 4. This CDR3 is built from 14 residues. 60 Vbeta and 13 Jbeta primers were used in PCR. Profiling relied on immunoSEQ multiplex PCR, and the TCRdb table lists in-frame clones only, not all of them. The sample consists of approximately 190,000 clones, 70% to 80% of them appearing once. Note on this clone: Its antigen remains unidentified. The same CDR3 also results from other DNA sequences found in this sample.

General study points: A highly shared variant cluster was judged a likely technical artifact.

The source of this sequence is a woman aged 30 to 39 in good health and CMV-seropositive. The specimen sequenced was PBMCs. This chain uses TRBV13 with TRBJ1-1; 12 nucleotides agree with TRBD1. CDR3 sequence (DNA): TGTGCCAGCAGCGCCGGGACAGGGGGCCCTGAAGCTTTCTTT. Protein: CASSAGTGGPEAFF. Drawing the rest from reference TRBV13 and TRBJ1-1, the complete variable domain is AAGVIQSPRHLIKEKRETATLKCYPIPRHDTVYWYQQGPGQDPQFLISFYEKMQSDKGSIPDRFSAQQFSDYHSELNMSSLELGDSALYFCASSAGTGGPEAFFGQGTRLTVV.